Included here is one TCR beta chain sequence, with context. This entry comes from a study of shared clonotypes between healthy human individuals. J was trimmed by 5 bases and V by 2 bases; bases with no gene match: 2. There are 14 residues in the CDR3. From germline, CDR1 is SGHTA and CDR2 FQGNSA. Using immunoSEQ multiplex PCR, the repertoire was profiled, and TCRdb retains in-frame clones only, with some absent. The top ten clones hold approximately 0.9% of a sample with 1 million to 1.2 million clones, 70% to 85% of them seen once. The origin of this receptor is a man in his late teens or twenties in good health. Some clones in this sample may be carry-over from other donors' samples. Sequenced material: memory CD4+ T cells from PBMCs. This sample's subset: CD45RA-negative fraction. The chain recombines TRBV7-2 with TRBJ1-1; TRBD1 aligns across 10 bases. The CDR3 region has the DNA TGTGCCAGCAGCTTAAGGACAGGGGGGACTGAAGCTTTCTTT. Translating gives CASSLRTGGTEAFF.